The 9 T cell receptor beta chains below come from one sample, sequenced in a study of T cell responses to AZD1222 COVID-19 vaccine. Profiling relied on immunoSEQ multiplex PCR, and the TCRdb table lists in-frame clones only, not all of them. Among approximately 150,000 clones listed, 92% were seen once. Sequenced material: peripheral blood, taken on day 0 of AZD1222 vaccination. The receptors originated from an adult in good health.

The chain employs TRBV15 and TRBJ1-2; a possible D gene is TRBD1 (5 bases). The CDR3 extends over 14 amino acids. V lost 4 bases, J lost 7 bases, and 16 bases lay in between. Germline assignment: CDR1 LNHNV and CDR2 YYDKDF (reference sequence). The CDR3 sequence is CATSKEATVRGYTF. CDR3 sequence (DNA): TGTGCCACCAGCAAAGAAGCGACAGTACGTGGCTACACCTTC.

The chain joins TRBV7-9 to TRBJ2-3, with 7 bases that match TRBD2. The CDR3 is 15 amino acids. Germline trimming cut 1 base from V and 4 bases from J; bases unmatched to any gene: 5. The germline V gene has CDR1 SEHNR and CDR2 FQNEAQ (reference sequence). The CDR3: CASSLGAGASDTQYF. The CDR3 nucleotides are TGTGCCAGCAGCTTAGGCGCGGGAGCATCAGATACGCAGTATTTT. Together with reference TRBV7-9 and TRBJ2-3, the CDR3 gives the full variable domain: DTGVSQNPRHKITKRGQNVTFRCDPISEHNRLYWYRQTLGQGPEFLTYFQNEAQLEKSRLLSDRFSAERPKGSFSTLEIQRTEQGDSAMYLCASSLGAGASDTQYFGPGTRLTVL.

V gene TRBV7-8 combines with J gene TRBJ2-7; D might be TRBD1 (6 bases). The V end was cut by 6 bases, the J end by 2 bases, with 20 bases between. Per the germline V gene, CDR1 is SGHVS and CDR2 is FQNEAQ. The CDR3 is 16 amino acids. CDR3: CASSQVAGTLTYEQYF. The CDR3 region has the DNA TGTGCCAGCAGTCAAGTGGCCGGGACACTGACCTACGAGCAGTACTTC.

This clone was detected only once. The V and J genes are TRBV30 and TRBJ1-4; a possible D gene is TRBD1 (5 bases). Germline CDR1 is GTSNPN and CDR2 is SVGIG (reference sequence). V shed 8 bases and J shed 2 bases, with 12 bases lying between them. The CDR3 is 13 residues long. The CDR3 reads CAGTPWTNEKLFF. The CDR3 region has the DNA TGTGCCGGGACCCCCTGGACTAATGAAAAACTGTTTTTT.

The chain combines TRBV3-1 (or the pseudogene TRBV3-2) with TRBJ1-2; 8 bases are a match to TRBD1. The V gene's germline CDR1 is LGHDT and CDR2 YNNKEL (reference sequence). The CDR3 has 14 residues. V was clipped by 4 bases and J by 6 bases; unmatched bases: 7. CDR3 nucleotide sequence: TGTGCCAGCAGCCCCCCAGGGGGCCTCCATGGCTACACCTTC. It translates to CASSPPGGLHGYTF.

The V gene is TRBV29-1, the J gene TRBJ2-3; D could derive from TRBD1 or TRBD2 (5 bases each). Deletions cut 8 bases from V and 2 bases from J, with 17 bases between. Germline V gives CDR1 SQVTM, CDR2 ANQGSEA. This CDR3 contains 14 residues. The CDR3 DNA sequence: TGCAGCTCGAGGGGTCGTCTTTTCACAGATACGCAGTATTTT. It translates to CSSRGRLFTDTQYF.

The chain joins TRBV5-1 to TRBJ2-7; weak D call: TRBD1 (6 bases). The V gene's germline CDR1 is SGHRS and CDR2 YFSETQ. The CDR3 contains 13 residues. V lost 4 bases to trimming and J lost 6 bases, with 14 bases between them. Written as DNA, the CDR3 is TGCGCCAGCAGCCCGGTTGGGACACGCGAGCAGTACTTC. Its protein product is CASSPVGTREQYF. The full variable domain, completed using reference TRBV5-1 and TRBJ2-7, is KAGVTQTPRYLIKTRGQQVTLSCSPISGHRSVSWYQQTPGQGLQFLFEYFSETQRNKGNFPGRFSGRQFSNSRSEMNVSTLELGDSALYLCASSPVGTREQYFGPGTRLTVT.

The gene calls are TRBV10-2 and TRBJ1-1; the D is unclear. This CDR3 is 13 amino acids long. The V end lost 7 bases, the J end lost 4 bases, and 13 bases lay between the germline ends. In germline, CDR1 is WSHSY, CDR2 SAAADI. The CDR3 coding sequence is TGCGCCAGCACTCCCTCCCGGCCCACTGAAGCTTTCTTT. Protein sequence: CASTPSRPTEAFF.

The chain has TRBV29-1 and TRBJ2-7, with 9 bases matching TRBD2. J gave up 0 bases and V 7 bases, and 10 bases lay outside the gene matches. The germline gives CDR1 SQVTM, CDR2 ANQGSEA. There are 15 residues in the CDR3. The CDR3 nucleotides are TGCAGCGCTACGGCCGGGACTAGCAGCTCCTACGAGCAGTACTTC. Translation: CSATAGTSSSYEQYF.